This T cell receptor beta chain is drawn from a study of CD8 T cells in Susac syndrome. Looking at the study overall: Patients with Susac syndrome were, at the time of blood collection, therapy-naive, maintained on corticosteroids, or maintained on intravenous immunoglobulin alone.

The study's findings and limits: In Susac syndrome, the CD4+ T cell repertoires did not show clonal expansion.

V was pared by 7 bases and J by 6 bases, with 8 bases of the junction left unmatched. Germline V lookup: CDR1 MNHEY, CDR2 SVGAGI. The CDR3 is 13 amino acids. Turning to this clonotype: Its antigen remains unidentified.

Roughly 0.45 to 1 ug RNA was reverse transcribed with random hexamers. TCRdb re-called the immunoSEQ multiplex PCR reads with MiXCR, one entry per CDR3 protein. The sample has fewer than 200,000 distinct CDR3 sequences; 90% to 95% are singletons. This sequence was found in a human donor with Susac syndrome. The chain recombines TRBV6-5 with TRBJ1-2; 7 nucleotides agree with TRBD1. The sequenced sample was CD4+ T cells from PBMCs. The CDR3 region is CASTPQGGHGYTF. The CDR3 region has the DNA TGTGCCAGCACCCCCCAGGGGGGCCATGGCTACACCTTC.